What follows are 20 T cell receptor beta chains derived from one specimen sequenced in a study of blood T cell repertoires in COVID-19. Produced via immunoSEQ multiplex PCR; TCRdb's table is partial and in-frame only. The data show approximately 98,000 clones, approximately 81% seen once. The sequenced sample consisted of peripheral blood. These receptors were taken from a man between 60 and 75 years old with acute or convalescent COVID-19.

The rearrangement links TRBV30 to TRBJ1-3, with D maybe TRBD1 (6 bases). This CDR3 is built from 11 residues. V gave up 5 bases and J gave up 6 bases, with 8 bases separating them. Per the germline V gene, CDR1 is GTSNPN and CDR2 is SVGIG (reference sequence). This CDR3 is CAWGQTNTIYF. CDR3 coding DNA: TGTGCCTGGGGACAGACAAACACCATATATTTT. The variable domain in full, completed from reference TRBV30 and TRBJ1-3, reads SQTIHQWPATLVQPVGSPLSLECTVEGTSNPNLYWYRQAAGRGLQLLFYSVGIGQISSEVPQNLSASRPQDRQFILSSKKLLLSDSGFYLCAWGQTNTIYFGEGSWLTVV.

CDR3 DNA sequence: TGCAGCGCTAAGGGACAGTACCAAGAGACCCAGTACTTC. It yields the protein CSAKGQYQETQYF. This chain joins TRBV29-1 and TRBJ2-5; the match to TRBD1 covers 7 bases. This CDR3 has 13 amino acids. In germline, CDR1 is SQVTM, CDR2 ANQGSEA. After removal of 7 bases from V and 0 bases from J, the junction contained 5 bases not matched to a gene.

The chain carries TRBV5-1 and TRBJ1-5, with TRBD1 matching 7 bases. V was pared by 4 bases and J by 7 bases, with 8 bases of the junction left unmatched. This CDR3 is 14 amino acids long. Germline CDR1 SGHRS, CDR2 YFSETQ. CDR3 loop: CASSDGSGGQPQHF. The CDR3 nucleotides read TGCGCCAGCAGCGACGGATCAGGGGGACAGCCCCAGCATTTT.

A word on this clone: The junction shows a germline mismatch at one end, possibly a read error. V gene TRBV2 combines with J gene TRBJ1-1, with 8 bases fitting TRBD1. The CDR3 consists of 15 residues. Per germline, CDR1 SNHLY and CDR2 FYNNEI. This chain's CDR3 is CASSEGDRSYTEAFF. CDR3 bases: TGTGCCAGCAGCGAAGGGGACAGGTCTTACACTGAAGCTTTCTTT.

V and J are TRBV11-2 and TRBJ2-7; D perhaps matches TRBD2 (6 bases). Trimming removed 5 bases at V and 2 bases at J, with 13 bases between. Germline V gene lookup returns CDR1 SGHAT and CDR2 FQNNGV. The CDR3 consists of 14 residues. The CDR3 DNA reads TGTGCCAGCAGCCCCGGGACGGGGGCCTACGAGCAGTACTTC. It yields the protein CASSPGTGAYEQYF. Together with reference TRBV11-2 and TRBJ2-7, the CDR3 gives the full variable domain: EAGVAQSPRYKIIEKRQSVAFWCNPISGHATLYWYQQILGQGPKLLIQFQNNGVVDDSQLPKDRFSAERLKGVDSTLKIQPAKLEDSAVYLCASSPGTGAYEQYFGPGTRLTVT.

The chain has TRBV19 and TRBJ1-4; 7 bases fit TRBD1. The ends lost 10 bases at V and 8 bases at J; junction bases unmatched: 16. Germline values: CDR1 LNHDA, CDR2 SQIVND (reference sequence). The CDR3 has 15 residues. The CDR3 sequence: CATRLSGGQREKLFF. The CDR3 nucleotides are TGTGCCACCCGGCTTTCAGGGGGGCAGAGAGAAAAACTGTTTTTT.

The chain has TRBV7-2 and TRBJ1-2, with D hard to call. From germline, CDR1 is SGHTA and CDR2 FQGNSA. Trimming pared 3 bases from V and 6 bases from J, leaving 2 bases between. This CDR3 is built from 10 residues. The CDR3 is CASSFNGYTF. DNA of the CDR3: TGTGCCAGCAGCTTTAATGGCTACACCTTC.

This clone was seen a single time. The CDR3 here is CSAKPTGVAFF. The CDR3 region has the DNA TGCAGTGCTAAGCCGACAGGGGTGGCTTTCTTT. The V gene is TRBV20-1, the J gene TRBJ1-1; 8 bases fit TRBD1. V lost 4 bases, J lost 11 bases, and 6 bases stayed unmatched. Germline CDR1 and CDR2: DFQATT and SNEGSKA (reference sequence). This CDR3 has 11 amino acids.

This chain joins TRBV11-3 and TRBJ2-1; the match to TRBD2 covers 7 bases. CDR1 is SGHNT and CDR2 is YENEEA in the germline V gene. The ends lost 3 bases at V and 5 bases at J; junction bases unmatched: 7. The CDR3 has 15 residues. The CDR3 nucleotides are TGTGCCAGCAGCTTTGCCGGGACTACCGACAATGAGCAGTTCTTC. It encodes CASSFAGTTDNEQFF.

The rearrangement joins TRBV11-2 to TRBJ1-1, with 7 bases aligning to TRBD1. Looked up from germline, CDR1 is SGHAT and CDR2 is FQNNGV. Germline trimming cut 1 base from V and 1 base from J; bases unmatched to any gene: 0. The CDR3 has 14 residues. DNA of the CDR3: TGTGCCAGCAGCTTAGGACAGGGGAACACTGAAGCTTTCTTT. Translation: CASSLGQGNTEAFF.

The chain recombines TRBV30 with TRBJ2-2, with D possibly TRBD1 on 6 matching bases. The CDR3 is made up of 14 amino acids. Trimming shortened V by 2 bases and J by 4 bases, and 11 bases separated the two germline ends. In germline, CDR1 is GTSNPN, CDR2 SVGIG (reference sequence). CDR3: CAWSPNRATGELFF. For the CDR3, the DNA is TGTGCCTGGAGTCCAAACAGGGCCACCGGGGAGCTGTTTTTT.

The sample holds a few counts of this clone. J is TRBJ2-7 and V is TRBV28; 8 nucleotides align to TRBD1. The CDR3 has 16 amino acids. Germline V lookup: CDR1 MDHEN, CDR2 SYDVKM. The junction had 8 bases not matched to a gene; V was cut back by 3 bases and J by 1 base. Written as DNA, the CDR3 is TGTGCCAGCAGTTTTTCCCATCGGACAGGGTCCTACGAGCAGTACTTC. Its protein product is CASSFSHRTGSYEQYF. Based on the CDR3 plus reference TRBV28 and TRBJ2-7, the full variable domain is DVKVTQSSRYLVKRTGEKVFLECVQDMDHENMFWYRQDPGLGLRLIYFSYDVKMKEKGDIPEGYSVSREKKERFSLILESASTNQTSMYLCASSFSHRTGSYEQYFGPGTRLTVT.

Concerning this clone: The sample carries other DNA sequences with the same CDR3. V gene TRBV18 combines with J gene TRBJ2-5, with D perhaps matching TRBD1 (7 bases). Germline values: CDR1 KGHSH, CDR2 LQKENI. CDR3 length: 14 amino acids. V dropped 5 bases and J dropped 2 bases, with 12 bases sitting between them. The CDR3, as DNA: TGTGCCAGCTCAGCGGGGACAGATCAAGAGACCCAGTACTTC. The encoded protein is CASSAGTDQETQYF.

V usage is TRBV27 and J usage is TRBJ1-6; 7 bases match TRBD1. With V trimmed by 6 bases and J by 5 bases, 4 bases remained unmatched. CDR3 length: 14 amino acids. CDR1 and CDR2 (germline): MNHEY, SMNVEV (reference sequence). In DNA, the CDR3 is TGTGCCAGCAGGGGACAGACTAATAATTCACCCCTCCACTTT. It is translated as CASRGQTNNSPLHF.

The V call is TRBV3-1 (or the pseudogene TRBV3-2), the J call TRBJ2-5; D possibly corresponds to TRBD2 (5 bases). Germline CDR1 reads LGHDT; CDR2 reads YNNKEL (reference sequence). The CDR3 spans 15 residues. With 3 bases removed from V and 7 bases from J, the gap between germline ends came to 18 bases. In nucleotides, the CDR3 is TGTGCCAGCAGCCAGGTACGGGGATTACTATCGACCCAGTACTTC. Translating it yields CASSQVRGLLSTQYF.

CDR3 in amino acids: CASSLAGSNTEAFF. The CDR3 coding sequence is TGTGCCAGCAGCTTAGCGGGGAGTAACACTGAAGCTTTCTTT. The chain links TRBV7-9 to TRBJ1-1; D not resolved. Trimming took 0 bases from V and 2 from J, leaving 7 bases between them. Germline V gives CDR1 SEHNR, CDR2 FQNEAQ (reference sequence). CDR3 length: 14 residues.

The genes are TRBV6-5 and TRBJ1-1; D not certain. The CDR3 sequence is 14 residues long. Germline V lookup: CDR1 MNHEY, CDR2 SVGAGI. The V gene lost 5 bases and the J gene lost 2 bases, with 12 bases spanning the gap. In DNA, the CDR3 is TGTGCCAGCAGTAGCCGGGAGAAAAACACTGAAGCTTTCTTT. Its translation is CASSSREKNTEAFF.

This clone was seen ten or more times. This chain joins TRBV6-5 and TRBJ1-1; 7 bases align to TRBD1. The CDR3 is made up of 14 amino acids. V was pared by 5 bases and J by 1 base, with 4 bases of the junction left unmatched. In germline, CDR1 is MNHEY, CDR2 SVGAGI. In DNA form, the CDR3 reads TGTGCCAGCAGTAGTAGGACAGGGAACACTGAAGCTTTCTTT. This encodes CASSSRTGNTEAFF.

V usage is TRBV9 and J usage is TRBJ1-1; D is undetermined. The V and J ends lost 4 bases and 5 bases respectively, with 15 bases between them. CDR1 is SGDLS, CDR2 YYNGEE, per germline. CDR3 length: 14 residues. CDR3 nucleotides: TGTGCCAGCAGCTCCCGAGAGGGAGGGACTGAAGCTTTCTTT. It codes for CASSSREGGTEAFF.

The chain uses TRBV4-2 and TRBJ1-3, with D maybe TRBD1 (5 bases). The CDR3 is 22 amino acids. Germline V gives CDR1 LGHNA, CDR2 YNFKEQ. Between the trimmed V and J ends, which lost 0 bases and 5 bases, there was a span of 32 bases. CDR3 region: CASSQDLAPVIREASTRNTIYF. The CDR3 nucleotides read TGTGCCAGCAGCCAAGATTTGGCCCCGGTGATCAGGGAGGCATCGACCAGAAACACCATATATTTT.